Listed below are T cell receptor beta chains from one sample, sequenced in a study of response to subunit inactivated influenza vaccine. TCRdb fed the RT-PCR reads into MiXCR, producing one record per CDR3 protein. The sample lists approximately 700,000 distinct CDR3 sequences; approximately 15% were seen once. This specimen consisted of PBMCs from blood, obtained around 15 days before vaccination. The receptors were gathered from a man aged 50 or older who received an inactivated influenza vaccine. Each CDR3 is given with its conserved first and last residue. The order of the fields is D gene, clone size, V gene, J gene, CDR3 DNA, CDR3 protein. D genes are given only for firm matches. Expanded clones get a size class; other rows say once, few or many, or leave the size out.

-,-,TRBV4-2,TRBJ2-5,TGTGCCAGCAGCCAAGATTCGGGCCAGCAGGAACGCGAGACCCAGTACTTC,CASSQDSGQQERETQYF
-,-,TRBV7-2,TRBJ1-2,TGTGCCAGCAGCCCCAGGGTCTCAAACTATGGCTACACCTTC,CASSPRVSNYGYTF
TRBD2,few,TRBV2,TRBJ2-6,TGTGCCAGCAGTGCCCTAGCGGGGGGCTTCTCTGGGGCCAACGTCCTGACTTTC,CASSALAGGFSGANVLTF
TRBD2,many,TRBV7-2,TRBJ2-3,TGTGCCAGCAGCTTGTTACTCCGTCGGGAGGGCTCAGATACGCAGTATTTT,CASSLLLRREGSDTQYF
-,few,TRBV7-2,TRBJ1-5,TGTGCCAGCAGCTTTGACCTAGGCCCCCAGCATTTT,CASSFDLGPQHF
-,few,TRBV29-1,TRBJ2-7,TGCAGCGTTGAAGCCTTAACCGGGAAGAACTACGAGCAGTACTTC,CSVEALTGKNYEQYF
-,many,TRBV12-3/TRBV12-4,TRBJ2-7,TGTGCCAGCAGTTCCTCGGATACCTACGAGCAGTACTTC,CASSSSDTYEQYF
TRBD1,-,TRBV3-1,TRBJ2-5,TGTGCCAGCAGCCAAGTCTTGTTAAGACAGGGCGGAGAGACCCAGTACTTC,CASSQVLLRQGGETQYF
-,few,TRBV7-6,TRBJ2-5,TGTGCCAGCAGCTTACGGAGGTCGGGGGAGACCCAGTACTTC,CASSLRRSGETQYF
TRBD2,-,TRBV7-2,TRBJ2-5,TGTGCCAGCAGCTTAGCACTAGCGGGGGAGTTGATTTACTTC,CASSLALAGELIYF